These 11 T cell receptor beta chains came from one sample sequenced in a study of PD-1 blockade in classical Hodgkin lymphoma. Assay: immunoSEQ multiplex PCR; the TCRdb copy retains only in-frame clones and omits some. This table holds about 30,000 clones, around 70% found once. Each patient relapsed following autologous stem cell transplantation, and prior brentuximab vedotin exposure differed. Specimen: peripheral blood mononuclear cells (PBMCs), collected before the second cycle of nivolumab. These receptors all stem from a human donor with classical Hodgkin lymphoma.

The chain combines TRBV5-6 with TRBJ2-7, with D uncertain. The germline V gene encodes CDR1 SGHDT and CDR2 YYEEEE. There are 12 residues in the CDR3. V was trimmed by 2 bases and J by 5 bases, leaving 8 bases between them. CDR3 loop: CASSFGLHEQYF. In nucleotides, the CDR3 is TGTGCCAGCAGCTTCGGCCTGCACGAGCAGTACTTC.

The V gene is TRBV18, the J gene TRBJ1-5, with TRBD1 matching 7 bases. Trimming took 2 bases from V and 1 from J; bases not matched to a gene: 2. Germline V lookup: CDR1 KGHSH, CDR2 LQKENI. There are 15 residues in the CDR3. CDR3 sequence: CASSPGTASNQPQHF. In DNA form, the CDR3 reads TGTGCCAGCTCACCAGGGACAGCCAGCAATCAGCCCCAGCATTTT.

CDR3 nucleotides: TGTGCCAGCACCCTCACAGATACGCAGTATTTT. It encodes CASTLTDTQYF. The chain uses TRBV7-9 and TRBJ2-3; D is unresolved. Per germline, CDR1 SEHNR and CDR2 FQNEAQ (reference sequence). The CDR3 runs 11 residues. V shed 7 bases and J shed 2 bases, with 4 bases lying between them.

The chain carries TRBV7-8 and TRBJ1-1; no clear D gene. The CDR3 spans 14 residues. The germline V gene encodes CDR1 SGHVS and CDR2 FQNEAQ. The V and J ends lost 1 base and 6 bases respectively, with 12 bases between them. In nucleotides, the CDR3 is TGTGCCAGCAGCTTAGTCGTTTCGGCCGCTGAAGCTTTCTTT. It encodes CASSLVVSAAEAFF.

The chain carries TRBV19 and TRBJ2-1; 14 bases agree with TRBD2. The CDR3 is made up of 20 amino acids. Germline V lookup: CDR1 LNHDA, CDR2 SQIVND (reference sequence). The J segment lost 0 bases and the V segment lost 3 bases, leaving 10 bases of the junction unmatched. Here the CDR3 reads CASSIFPGLAGGPSYNEQFF. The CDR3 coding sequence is TGTGCCAGTAGTATTTTCCCCGGACTAGCGGGAGGCCCCTCCTACAATGAGCAGTTCTTC.

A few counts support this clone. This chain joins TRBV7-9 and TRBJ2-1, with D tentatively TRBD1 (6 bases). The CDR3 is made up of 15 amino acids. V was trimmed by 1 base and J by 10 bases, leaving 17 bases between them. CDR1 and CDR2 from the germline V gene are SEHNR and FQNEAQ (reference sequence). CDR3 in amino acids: CASSLGQDGLGEQFF. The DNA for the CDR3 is TGTGCCAGCAGCTTAGGACAGGATGGCCTAGGGGAGCAGTTCTTC.

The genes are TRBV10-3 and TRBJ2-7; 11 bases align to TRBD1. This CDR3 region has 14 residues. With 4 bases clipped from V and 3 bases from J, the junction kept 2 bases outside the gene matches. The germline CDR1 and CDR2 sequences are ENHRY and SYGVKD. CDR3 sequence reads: CAISGGTGGYEQYF. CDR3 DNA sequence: TGTGCCATCAGTGGGGGGACAGGGGGCTACGAGCAGTACTTC.

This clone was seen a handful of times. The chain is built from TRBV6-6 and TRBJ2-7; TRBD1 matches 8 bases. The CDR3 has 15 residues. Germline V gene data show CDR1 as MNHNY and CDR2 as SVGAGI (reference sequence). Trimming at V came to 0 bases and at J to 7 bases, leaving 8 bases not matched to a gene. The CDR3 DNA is TGTGCCAGCAGTTACTCGGGACAGGTTTCGGAAGAGCAGTACTTC. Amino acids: CASSYSGQVSEEQYF.

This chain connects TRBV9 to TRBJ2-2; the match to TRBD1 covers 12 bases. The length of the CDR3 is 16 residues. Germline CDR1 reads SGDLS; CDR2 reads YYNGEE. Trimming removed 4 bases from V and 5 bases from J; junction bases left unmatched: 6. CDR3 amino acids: CASSPGQGALTGELFF. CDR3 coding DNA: TGTGCCAGCAGCCCGGGACAGGGGGCACTGACCGGGGAGCTGTTTTTT. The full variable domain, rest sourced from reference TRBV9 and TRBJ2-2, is DSGVTQTPKHLITATGQRVTLRCSPRSGDLSVYWYQQSLDQGLQFLIQYYNGEERAKGNILERFSAQQFPDLHSELNLSSLELGDSALYFCASSPGQGALTGELFFGEGSRLTVL.

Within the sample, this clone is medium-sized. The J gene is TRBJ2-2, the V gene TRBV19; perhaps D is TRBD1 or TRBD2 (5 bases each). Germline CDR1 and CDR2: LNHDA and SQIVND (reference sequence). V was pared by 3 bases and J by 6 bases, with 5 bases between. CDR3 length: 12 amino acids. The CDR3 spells CASSMGAGELFF. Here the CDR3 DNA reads TGTGCCAGTAGTATGGGGGCCGGGGAGCTGTTTTTT. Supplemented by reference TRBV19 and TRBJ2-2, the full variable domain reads DGGITQSPKYLFRKEGQNVTLSCEQNLNHDAMYWYRQDPGQGLRLIYYSQIVNDFQKGDIAEGYSVSREKKESFPLTVTSAQKNPTAFYLCASSMGAGELFFGEGSRLTVL.

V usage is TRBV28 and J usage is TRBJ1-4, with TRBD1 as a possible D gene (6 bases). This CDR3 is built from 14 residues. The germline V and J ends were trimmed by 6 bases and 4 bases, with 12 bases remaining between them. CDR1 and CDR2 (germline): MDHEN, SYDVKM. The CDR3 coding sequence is TGTGCCAGCAGATTCGGGACACGTAATGAAAAACTGTTTTTT. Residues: CASRFGTRNEKLFF. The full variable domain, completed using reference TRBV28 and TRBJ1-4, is DVKVTQSSRYLVKRTGEKVFLECVQDMDHENMFWYRQDPGLGLRLIYFSYDVKMKEKGDIPEGYSVSREKKERFSLILESASTNQTSMYLCASRFGTRNEKLFFGSGTQLSVL.